This TCR beta chain stems from a study of blood T cell repertoires in COVID-19. Study in general: COVID-19 samples from acute and convalescent phases originated in the United States, Italy and Spain. In each case, the material was cDNA or gDNA derived from T cells, B-cell-depleted T cells, or PBMCs.

Per the original data handling: Nucleated cell number was recorded as an estimate derived from reference gene primer amplification. The method was immunoSEQ multiplex PCR; TCRdb's version includes in-frame clones alone and lacks a portion of them. V and J calls plus clone size are reproduced from that table; the DNA served to infer D and trimming. This sample has about 240,000 clones, with around 87% found just once. The V gene's germline CDR1 is MNHEY and CDR2 SVGAGI. The CDR3 totals 14 residues. V gave up 6 bases and J gave up 5 bases; unmatched junction bases: 8. The rearrangement uses TRBV6-5 and TRBJ2-3, with 7 bases lining up with TRBD1. This TCR was sampled from a man between 60 and 70 years old who had recovered from COVID-19. The material sequenced was peripheral blood. CDR3: CASRGTVFRDTQYF. CDR3 in DNA: TGTGCCAGCAGAGGGACAGTGTTTAGAGATACGCAGTATTTT.